This entry describes one T cell receptor (beta chain). Residents of 20 to 25 US areas, aged roughly 18 to 89 years, made up the participants. Authors' processing steps: Estimated nucleated cell counts came from reference gene primer amplification. Profiling relied on immunoSEQ multiplex PCR, and the TCRdb table lists in-frame clones only, not all of them. The V and J calls and the clone size are those of that table, but D and trimming were determined from the DNA. The table lists hundreds of thousands of clones, more than 75% of them singletons. The CDR3 length is 14 residues. Trimming took off 6 bases at V and 0 bases at J, with 8 bases between the two ends. Germline CDR1 reads SNHLY; CDR2 reads FYNNEI. This sample was included in a study of blood T cell repertoires in COVID-19. Study overall: PBMCs, B-cell-depleted T cells, or T cells were the source of the cDNA or gDNA that made up the material.

The receptor comes from a man in his forties or fifties who had recovered from COVID-19. Sequenced: PBMCs or T cells enriched from blood (not recorded which). The chain combines TRBV2 with TRBJ1-4; perhaps TRBD1 as D (5 bases). CDR3 sequence reads: CASRQVSTNEKLFF. CDR3 coding DNA: TGTGCCAGCAGACAGGTTTCAACTAATGAAAAACTGTTTTTT.